Listed below are T cell receptor beta chains from one sample, sequenced in a study of blood T cell repertoires in COVID-19. Some clones are missing from TCRdb's copy, which holds only in-frame ones; the method was immunoSEQ multiplex PCR. This table holds more than 200,000 clones, approximately 86% found once. Sequenced input: peripheral blood. These receptors originate from a man aged 25-45 years with active or convalescent COVID-19. CDR3s include the opening cysteine and the closing phenylalanine or tryptophan. A D gene is named only where the DNA matches it firmly. Only part of the rows carry a size: once, few, many, or a class if the clone is expanded.

abundance	d_gene	v_gene	j_gene	CDR3nt	CDR3aa
.	.	TRBV18	TRBJ2-3	TGTGCCAGCTCACGACAACAGCCCACAGATACGCAGTATTTT	CASSRQQPTDTQYF
.	TRBD1	TRBV5-1	TRBJ2-1	TGCGCCAGCAGTTCAGGGGGCGGGTCCTACAATGAGCAGTTCTTC	CASSSGGGSYNEQFF
once	TRBD2	TRBV12-5	TRBJ2-1	TGTGCTAGTGGTTTGGACCTATCGGGACTAGCGGGGGGGGATGAGCAGTTCTTC	CASGLDLSGLAGGDEQFF
.	TRBD1	TRBV5-6	TRBJ1-4	TGTGCCAGCAGCAGGAGGGGACAGGGTCCTTTAAACACTAATGAAAAACTGTTTTTT	CASSRRGQGPLNTNEKLFF
.	.	TRBV7-3	TRBJ2-7	TGTGCCAGCAGCTTTGCTTCGCGCGGCGAGCAGTACTTC	CASSFASRGEQYF
.	.	TRBV4-3	TRBJ1-4	TGCGCCAGCAGCCCAATAGCGGGCCTGAGTGAAAAACTGTTTTTT	CASSPIAGLSEKLFF
.	TRBD2	TRBV6-5	TRBJ2-7	TGTGCCAGCAGTTGGGGAGCGGGGGAAACCTACGAGCAGTACTTC	CASSWGAGETYEQYF
.	TRBD1	TRBV30	TRBJ2-1	TGTGCCTGGGGGACAGGGAGGTTGAATGAGCAGTTCTTC	CAWGTGRLNEQFF
few	TRBD2	TRBV6-6	TRBJ2-1	TGTGCCAGCTCTGGGATAGCGGGTGGTAATGAGCAGTTCTTC	CASSGIAGGNEQFF
.	TRBD2	TRBV11-2	TRBJ2-1	TGTGCCAGCAGACTAGCGGGGGCGAATGAGCAGTTCTTC	CASRLAGANEQFF
.	.	TRBV5-1	TRBJ2-1	TGCGCCAGCAGCTTGGATATGTCCTCCTACAATGAGCAGTTCTTC	CASSLDMSSYNEQFF
.	.	TRBV7-8	TRBJ1-5	TGTGCCAGCAGCTTAGGATCAGGCAATCAGCCCCAGCATTTT	CASSLGSGNQPQHF
.	.	TRBV12-3/TRBV12-4	TRBJ2-1	TGTGCCAGCCTAAACCTTTCCTACAATGAGCAGTTCTTC	CASLNLSYNEQFF
.	.	TRBV29-1	TRBJ2-7	TGCAGCCCCAGGGTTGGCAGCAATGTCAACGAGCAGTACTTC	CSPRVGSNVNEQYF
.	.	TRBV2	TRBJ1-1	TGTGCCAGCAGTGAATACGGTGAAGCTTTCTTT	CASSEYGEAFF
.	.	TRBV5-4	TRBJ1-2	TGTGCCAGCAGCCCTACCGGGACACAGTATGGCTACACCTTC	CASSPTGTQYGYTF
.	TRBD2	TRBV5-5	TRBJ2-3	TGTGCCAGCAGCCCTTGGGAGGGGCAAGATACGCAGTATTTT	CASSPWEGQDTQYF
once	.	TRBV28	TRBJ2-5	TGTGCCAGCAGCTCCCCGGGGACTGCCCAAGAGACCCAGTACTTC	CASSSPGTAQETQYF
.	TRBD1	TRBV19	TRBJ2-1	TGTGCCAGTAGTATAGCGCGGACAGGAAATGAGCAGTTCTTC	CASSIARTGNEQFF
.	.	TRBV12-3/TRBV12-4	TRBJ1-5	TGTGCCAGCAGTTTCAGGAGCAATCAGCCCCAGCATTTT	CASSFRSNQPQHF
.	.	TRBV2	TRBJ1-1	TGTGCCAGCAGTGAAGCGGGTACAGTGGGCACTGAAGCTTTCTTT	CASSEAGTVGTEAFF
.	TRBD1	TRBV9	TRBJ1-1	TGTGCCAGCAGCGTAGAGAGACAGGGACTGACTGAAGCTTTCTTT	CASSVERQGLTEAFF
.	.	TRBV20-1	TRBJ1-1	TGCAGTGCTAGTGTGGGGGACTTGAACACTGAAGCTTTCTTT	CSASVGDLNTEAFF
many	.	TRBV3-1/TRBV3-2	TRBJ2-3	TGTGCCAGCAGCCACGGGGGACGCACAGATACGCAGTATTTT	CASSHGGRTDTQYF
once	TRBD1	TRBV4-2	TRBJ1-2	TGTGCCAGCAGCCAAGATGGGGACAGGGACTCCTATGGCTACACCTTC	CASSQDGDRDSYGYTF
.	.	TRBV18	TRBJ1-2	TGTGCCAGCTCACCGATGAAAACGGACTATGGCTACACCTTC	CASSPMKTDYGYTF
few	.	TRBV6-5	TRBJ2-2	TGTGCCAGCAGGAGGGCGGATTTGAACACCGGGGAGCTGTTTTTT	CASRRADLNTGELFF
.	TRBD1	TRBV7-2	TRBJ2-7	TGTGCCAGCAGCGCAACGACAGGGGGCGTTATTCCCTACGAGCAGTACTTC	CASSATTGGVIPYEQYF
.	.	TRBV14	TRBJ2-7	TGTGCCAGCAGCCCGGTCCAGACATTGCTCTACGAGCAGTACTTC	CASSPVQTLLYEQYF
once	TRBD1	TRBV11-2	TRBJ2-2	TGTGCCAGCAGCGTCACAGGGGGCACGGACACCGGGGAGCTGTTTTTT	CASSVTGGTDTGELFF
.	TRBD2	TRBV4-3	TRBJ2-5	TGCGCCAGCAGCCAACAAGGACTAGCGGGAGGGGAGACCCAGTACTTC	CASSQQGLAGGETQYF
.	.	TRBV19	TRBJ1-4	TGTGCCAGTAGTATAATCCCGGGCGAGGGTGAAAAACTGTTTTTT	CASSIIPGEGEKLFF
once	TRBD2	TRBV6-5	TRBJ2-5	TGTGCCAGCAGTAGGACTAGCGCAGAGACCCAGTACTTC	CASSRTSAETQYF
.	.	TRBV3-1/TRBV3-2	TRBJ1-2	TGTGCCAGCAGCCAAGGTCAGGCAGGGGGCTACACCTTC	CASSQGQAGGYTF
.	.	TRBV21-1	TRBJ2-3	TGTGCCAGCAGCACCACCTTGAACCTGCGGGGGGGCCGCACAGATACGCAGTATTTT	CASSTTLNLRGGRTDTQYF
.	TRBD2	TRBV3-1/TRBV3-2	TRBJ2-3	TGTGCCAGCAGCCAATCTCCTAGCGGACTCACAGATACGCAGTATTTT	CASSQSPSGLTDTQYF
.	.	TRBV19	TRBJ1-2	TGTGCCAGTAGTCCTAGCCCTGGAGTTAACTATGGCTACACCTTC	CASSPSPGVNYGYTF
.	.	TRBV12-5	TRBJ1-2	TGTGCTAGTGGTTCGGATGCGACTGGACTTGGCTACACCTTC	CASGSDATGLGYTF
once	TRBD1	TRBV13	TRBJ1-3	TGTGCCAGCAGCCCCCCCGCGCAGGGGGCTCGCTCTGGAAACACCATATATTTT	CASSPPAQGARSGNTIYF
.	TRBD2	TRBV27	TRBJ2-1	TGTGCCAGCAGTCTTCGACTAGCGCGTGAGCAGTTCTTC	CASSLRLAREQFF
.	TRBD2	TRBV6-5	TRBJ2-7	TGTGCCAGCAGTATGCGGGGGGTCGTAGACGAGCAGTACTTC	CASSMRGVVDEQYF
.	TRBD1	TRBV7-9	TRBJ1-1	TGTGCCAGCAGCCCAGGGGGCTCGGGAGCTTTCTTT	CASSPGGSGAFF
.	TRBD2	TRBV5-1	TRBJ2-7	TGCGCCAGCAGCGAGACTAGCGGGGGGGCCTACGAGCAGTACTTC	CASSETSGGAYEQYF
.	.	TRBV4-1	TRBJ2-1	TGCGCCAGCAGCCACCAACCTTCGCCGCCCGGTGAGCAGTTCTTC	CASSHQPSPPGEQFF
.	TRBD1	TRBV9	TRBJ1-2	TGTGCCAGCAGCTCGGACAGGTCCCAGTATGGCTACACCTTC	CASSSDRSQYGYTF
.	.	TRBV6-1	TRBJ1-2	TGTGCCAGCAGTGAACTCGACTTGGCGGTCTATGGCTACACCTTC	CASSELDLAVYGYTF
.	TRBD1	TRBV7-9	TRBJ2-7	TGTGCCAGCAGCGGGCGACAGGGGGGATACGAGCAGTACTTC	CASSGRQGGYEQYF
.	.	TRBV21-1	TRBJ2-2	TGTGCCAGCAGCAAAGCGTTCCGGAACACCGGGGAGCTGTTTTTT	CASSKAFRNTGELFF
.	TRBD1	TRBV5-6	TRBJ2-1	TGTGCCAGCAGCATTACCGGGACAGGGGGGATCAATGAGCAGTTCTTC	CASSITGTGGINEQFF
.	.	TRBV7-2	TRBJ2-3	TGTGCCAGCAGCTTGGGGGGTCGGGGGGCTAGCACAGATACGCAGTATTTT	CASSLGGRGASTDTQYF
.	.	TRBV9	TRBJ1-1	TGTGCCAGCAGCGTAGCAGGCCATACGCAAACTTTCTTT	CASSVAGHTQTFF
.	TRBD2	TRBV7-9	TRBJ2-3	TGTGCCAGCAGCTTAGGAAGCGGGGGACCAGATACGCAGTATTTT	CASSLGSGGPDTQYF
.	TRBD2	TRBV7-2	TRBJ2-1	TGTGCCAGCAGCTTAGGGGGGGGTACCTACAATGAGCAGTTCTTC	CASSLGGGTYNEQFF
.	.	TRBV5-1	TRBJ2-7	TGCGCCAGCAGCTTGGTGAGCGCGAACTACGAGCAGTACTTC	CASSLVSANYEQYF
.	TRBD2	TRBV3-1/TRBV3-2	TRBJ2-7	TGTGCCAGCAGCGGGACTAGATCAGGCGAGCAGTACTTC	CASSGTRSGEQYF
few	.	TRBV6-5	TRBJ1-3	TGTGCCAGCAGGTCTAGGAGGGTCCCGCAAAACACCATATATTTT	CASRSRRVPQNTIYF
.	.	TRBV5-6	TRBJ2-4	TGTGCCAGCAGCGGCCGAGGCAGGGGTGACATTCAGTACTTC	CASSGRGRGDIQYF
.	TRBD1	TRBV6-5	TRBJ2-7	TGTGCCAGCAGTTACCGCAACAGGGGGCACGGCGAGCAGTACTTC	CASSYRNRGHGEQYF
once	.	TRBV4-3	TRBJ2-1	TGCGCCAGCAGTTATCAGGGCGGCGATGAGCAGTTCTTC	CASSYQGGDEQFF
.	.	TRBV6-5	TRBJ2-7	TGTGCCAGCAGGAGCCGGACGGGAGCTATCATGGAGCAGTACTTC	CASRSRTGAIMEQYF